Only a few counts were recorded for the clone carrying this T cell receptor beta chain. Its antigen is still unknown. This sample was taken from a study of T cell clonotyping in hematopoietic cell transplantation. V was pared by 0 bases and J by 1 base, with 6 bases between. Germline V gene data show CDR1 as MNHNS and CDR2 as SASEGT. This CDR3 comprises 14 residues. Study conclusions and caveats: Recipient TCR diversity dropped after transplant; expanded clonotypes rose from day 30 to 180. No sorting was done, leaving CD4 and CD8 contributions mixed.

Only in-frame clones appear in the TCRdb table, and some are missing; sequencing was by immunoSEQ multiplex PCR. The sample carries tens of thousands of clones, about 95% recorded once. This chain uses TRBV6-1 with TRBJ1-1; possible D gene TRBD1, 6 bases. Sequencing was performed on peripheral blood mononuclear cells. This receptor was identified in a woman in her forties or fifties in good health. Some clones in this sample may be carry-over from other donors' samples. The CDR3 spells CASSEAGGNTEAFF. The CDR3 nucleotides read TGTGCCAGCAGTGAAGCAGGGGGGAACACTGAAGCTTTCTTT.